This T cell receptor beta chain was captured in a study of OX40 agonist ivuxolimab in advanced cancers. Background on the whole study: Ivuxolimab was a fully human IgG2 agonistic monoclonal antibody targeting the costimulatory receptor OX40 (CD134). The paper covers the monotherapy dose-escalation part of the phase I ivuxolimab trial, which included N of about 51 patients. Patients were allowed to have had prior anti-PD-1, anti-PD-L1 or anti-CTLA-4 therapy, and 30% to 40% of the dose-escalation patients had previously received checkpoint inhibitors. Among the approximately 50 dose-escalation patients, about 20 had hepatocellular carcinoma, 15 or so melanoma, 9 renal cell carcinoma and 9 head and neck cancer. Intravenous ivuxolimab was administered to patients every 2 weeks at six dose levels: 0.01, 0.1, 0.3, 1.5, 3 and 10 mg/kg. Three dose-escalation patients achieved partial responses, one with hepatocellular carcinoma and two with cutaneous melanoma. A male proportion of 70% to 90% and a mean age of approximately 61 years, ranging from 23 to 79, were recorded for the dose-escalation cohort. The purpose of peripheral TCRbeta sequencing was to test whether ivuxolimab changed TCR sequence diversity and led to clonal T-cell expansion.

Concerning this clone: The antigen it binds to is not known. Per-base quality was not reported, and no clone a single base away is much larger than it.

V sheds 0 bases and J sheds 7 bases, leaving 13 bases between their ends. Measured from the cysteine to the phenylalanine, the CDR3 is 16 residues long. This entry keeps only the CDR3 DNA: 48 bases, framed from base 1. CDR1 and CDR2 were assigned from the germline V gene as MGHRA and YSYEKL. The trial excluded patients who had a history of autoimmune disease or who were on systemic immunosuppression. Peripheral blood for TCR sequencing was collected from all dose cohorts at baseline, on cycle 4 day 1, and on cycle 7 day 1. The samples were drawn from a first-in-human, open-label, multicenter phase I dose-escalation trial of ivuxolimab. The trial enrolled adults with locally advanced or metastatic head and neck squamous cell, hepatocellular, melanoma or renal cell carcinoma. CD4+ and CD8+ T cells were sorted separately from peripheral blood before TCR sequencing. Findings and caveats that apply to the study as a whole: Low levels of normalized T-cell clonal expansion were also seen in some patients who did not respond. At doses of 0.1 to 3.0 mg/kg, clonal expansion of both CD4+ and CD8+ blood T cells was observed from baseline to week 6. Partial responders in the 0.1-3.0 mg/kg groups had among the lowest normalized peripheral clonal expansion, especially among CD8+ T cells. On average, CD8+ T cells showed more expanded clones than CD4+ T cells after ivuxolimab. The antigen specificity of the peripheral T cells that underwent clonal expansion was not determined.

Genomic DNA was extracted from sorted cells for sequencing of the TCRbeta CDR3 region. The immunoSEQ Assay was used for sequencing of TCRbeta CDR3 regions. TCRdb holds this immuneACCESS table with in-frame rearrangements only. Some clones are missing; in checked studies, unresolved V genes explain under half, and the rest has no known cause. This sample lists approximately 77,000 clones; about 90% were detected once. The ten most abundant clones make up approximately 10% of the sample. This receptor was taken from an adult with an advanced solid tumor such as melanoma, head and neck, liver or kidney cancer. The chain was built from TRBV4-1 and TRBJ1-6; 5 matching bases give a weak D call of TRBD1. Sequencing was performed on CD4+ or CD8+ T cells sorted from blood, taken in a trial of the OX40 agonist ivuxolimab. The sequence in DNA is TGCGCCAGCAGCCAAGATCGTGGGGACCAGAATTCACCCCTCCACTTT. Its protein is CASSQDRGDQNSPLHF.